Presented here are 20 T cell receptor beta chains from one specimen sequenced in a study of low-dose radiotherapy and immunotherapy resistance in tumors (dated by TCRdb to between 2021 and 2024). The time point label on this specimen signifies: before trial treatment. Sequencer: Illumina HiSeq 2500. Superscript III and a set of TRAV- and TRBV-specific primers were used to synthesize first-strand cDNA, so that both TCRalpha and TCRbeta chains were covered. TCRs were amplified with Phusion for 20 PCR cycles, with a constant-region primer paired with the adapter attached to the V primers. Clones were called with MiXCR by TCRdb after fastp trimmed the public reads at Q25, and only in-frame beta chains were retained. All rows with the same CDR3 protein become a single entry with the most common DNA and genes. Within this sample are over 55,000 distinct CDR3 sequences, with roughly 30% of them counted one time only. The ten largest clones represent over 8.5% of the sample.

The sample consisted of PBMCs, taken before treatment. The source of these receptors is a female donor with ovarian cancer.

The rearrangement links TRBV6-2 or TRBV6-3 to TRBJ2-1; 9 bases agree with TRBD2. The CDR3 loop spans 16 amino acids. CDR1 MNHEY and CDR2 SVGEGT come from the germline V gene. Unmatched junction bases numbered 8, after V lost 2 bases and J lost 6 bases. In DNA form, the CDR3 reads TGTGCCAGCAGTTACGGTCTAGCGGGGTCGTCCAATGAGCAGTTCTTC. Amino acids: CASSYGLAGSSNEQFF.

This clonotype was counted ten times or more. The CDR3 sequence is CASSFERNSGNTIYF. The CDR3 nucleotides are TGTGCCAGCAGTTTTGAGCGGAACTCTGGAAACACCATATATTTT. The rearrangement links TRBV12-3 or TRBV12-4 to TRBJ1-3; D call uncertain. The CDR3 has 15 residues. V lost 3 bases and J 0 bases, leaving 9 bases between the germline ends.

A remark on this clonotype: Being one base from a much bigger clone, this may be a read error. This chain uses TRBV30 with TRBJ2-3; 8 nucleotides align to TRBD2. The CDR3 has 15 amino acids. The junction had 11 bases not matched to a gene; V was cut back by 1 base and J by 8 bases. From germline, CDR1 is GTSNPN and CDR2 SVGIG (reference sequence). CDR3 in amino acids: CAWSASSGEGCTQYF. The CDR3 DNA follows: TGTGCCTGGAGTGCGAGTAGCGGGGAAGGATGTACGCAGTATTTT.

Ten or more counts support this clonotype. The gene calls are TRBV27 and TRBJ1-2, with a possible D match to TRBD1 (5 bases). Germline V gene data show CDR1 as MNHEY and CDR2 as SMNVEV (reference sequence). V was shortened by 6 bases and J by 8 bases, with 13 bases between the two germline ends. The CDR3 has 12 residues. This CDR3 is CASRPRAGGYTF. CDR3 bases: TGTGCCAGCAGGCCCCGGGCAGGGGGCTACACCTTC.

Ten or more counts support this clonotype. The chain couples TRBV14 to TRBJ2-1; 7 nucleotides match TRBD2. Germline V CDR1 and CDR2: SGHDN, FVKESK. J gave up 4 bases and V 1 base, and 10 bases lay outside the gene matches. This CDR3 spans 17 amino acids. The CDR3 sequence is CASSQVRRASGYNEQFF. The CDR3 DNA sequence: TGTGCCAGCAGCCAAGTACGGCGGGCTAGCGGATACAATGAGCAGTTCTTC.

A remark on this clonotype: Since a far larger clone is one base different, this is likely a read error. This chain uses TRBV5-3 with TRBJ2-6; 12 nucleotides match TRBD1. TRBV5-3 counts as an open reading frame of uncertain function. The CDR3 length is 20 residues. The CDR3: CARSQAGTGGLSPGANVLTF. CDR3 DNA sequence: TGCGCCAGAAGCCAAGCCGGGACAGGGGGCTTATCTCCTGGGGCCAACGTCCTGACTTTC.

This clonotype is classed as medium-sized. V gene TRBV7-8 combines with J gene TRBJ1-5; D might be TRBD1 (5 bases). This CDR3 region has 16 residues. Germline assignment: CDR1 SGHVS and CDR2 FQNEAQ. V was trimmed by 5 bases and J by 5 bases, leaving 19 bases between them. Here the CDR3 DNA reads TGTGCCAGCAGCCACATAAGATCGGGGCGGGATCAGCCCCAGCATTTT. It codes for CASSHIRSGRDQPQHF.

The chain recombines TRBV2 with TRBJ2-3; no reliable D call. CDR3 size: 13 residues. V was shortened by 4 bases and J by 1 base, with 6 bases between the two germline ends. Germline V lookup: CDR1 SNHLY, CDR2 FYNNEI. CDR3 protein: CASSAGGTDTQYF. CDR3 bases: TGTGCCAGCAGTGCTGGGGGCACAGATACGCAGTATTTT. The variable domain in full, with the rest retrieved from reference TRBV2 and TRBJ2-3, is EPEVTQTPSHQVTQMGQEVILRCVPISNHLYFYWYRQILGQKVEFLVSFYNNEISEKSEIFDDQFSVERPDGSNFTLKIRSTKLEDSAMYFCASSAGGTDTQYFGPGTRLTVL.

This chain connects TRBV6-1 to TRBJ1-5; D gene ambiguous. Germline V gene lookup returns CDR1 MNHNS and CDR2 SASEGT. Trimming cost V 5 bases and J 6 bases, with 8 bases left between them. The length of the CDR3 is 12 residues. The CDR3 region is CASSLWGQPQHF. CDR3 in DNA: TGTGCCAGCAGTCTCTGGGGTCAGCCCCAGCATTTT.

J is TRBJ1-6 and V is TRBV5-6; D is undetermined. Germline CDR1 and CDR2: SGHDT and YYEEEE. Deletions cut 4 bases from V and 6 bases from J, with 5 bases between. CDR3 size: 12 residues. Here the CDR3 DNA reads TGTGCCAGCAGCCGGACTAATTCACCCCTCCACTTT. This translates into CASSRTNSPLHF.

This rearrangement joins TRBV29-1 to TRBJ1-1; D possibly corresponds to TRBD1 (6 bases). V lost 4 bases and J lost 0, with 15 bases in between. Looked up from germline, CDR1 is SQVTM and CDR2 is ANQGSEA. This CDR3 comprises 15 residues. The CDR3 reads CSVVRGAGMNTEAFF. The CDR3 nucleotides are TGCAGCGTTGTGCGGGGGGCAGGGATGAACACTGAAGCTTTCTTT.

In its sample, this clonotype was seen many times. The rearrangement links TRBV29-1 to TRBJ1-3; the D gene is possibly TRBD1 (6 bases). The V gene's germline CDR1 is SQVTM and CDR2 ANQGSEA. V lost 4 bases and J 4 bases, leaving 11 bases between the germline ends. The CDR3 totals 13 residues. The CDR3 DNA is TGCAGCGTTGGGGGGGCACGGGGAAACACCATATATTTT. It encodes CSVGGARGNTIYF. The full variable domain, rest sourced from reference TRBV29-1 and TRBJ1-3, is SAVISQKPSRDICQRGTSLTIQCQVDSQVTMMFWYRQQPGQSLTLIATANQGSEATYESGFVIDKFPISRPNLTFSTLTVSNMSPEDSSIYLCSVGGARGNTIYFGEGSWLTVV.

This clonotype was observed at least ten times. The chain uses TRBV5-1 and TRBJ1-1, with D perhaps TRBD1 (5 bases). CDR3 length: 15 residues. Germline CDR1 and CDR2: SGHRS and YFSETQ. Between the trimmed V and J ends, which lost 3 bases and 5 bases, there was a span of 17 bases. CDR3 loop: CASSSPYGGDTEAFF. The CDR3 DNA sequence: TGCGCCAGCAGCTCCCCGTACGGGGGAGATACTGAAGCTTTCTTT.

This chain links TRBV5-5 with TRBJ2-1; 9 bases agree with TRBD1. This CDR3 is built from 15 residues. Per germline, CDR1 SGHKS and CDR2 YYEKEE (reference sequence). V lost 4 bases, J lost 2 bases, and 4 bases stayed unmatched. CDR3 protein: CASSLDRGTYNEQFF. The CDR3 DNA is TGTGCCAGCAGCCTCGACAGGGGGACCTACAATGAGCAGTTCTTC. The complete variable domain, with remaining parts taken from reference TRBV5-5 and TRBJ2-1, reads DAGVTQSPTHLIKTRGQQVTLRCSPISGHKSVSWYQQVLGQGPQFIFQYYEKEERGRGNFPDRFSARQFPNYSSELNVNALLLGDSALYLCASSLDRGTYNEQFFGPGTRLTVL.

The table lists this clonotype with many counts. The CDR3 sequence: CASSEGGQGPYEQYF. CDR3 DNA sequence: TGTGCCAGCAGCGAGGGGGGACAGGGTCCCTACGAGCAGTACTTC. This chain connects TRBV9 to TRBJ2-7; 9 positions match TRBD1. CDR3 size: 15 residues. The junction had 6 bases not matched to a gene; V was cut back by 3 bases and J by 2 bases. CDR1 and CDR2 from the germline V gene are SGDLS and YYNGEE.

This clonotype came up once. One end of the junction fails to match germline, which may point to a read error. The rearrangement joins TRBV7-9 to TRBJ1-2; TRBD1 is a possible D gene (5 bases). The CDR3 sequence is 15 residues long. Germline V lookup: CDR1 SEHNR, CDR2 FQNEAQ (reference sequence). The CDR3 reads CAGSLGAGRGYGYTF. In DNA, the CDR3 is TGTGCCGGCAGCTTGGGCGCAGGGAGAGGATATGGCTACACCTTC.

This clonotype was seen more than once but under ten times. The chain is built from TRBV4-1 and TRBJ2-1; TRBD1 matches 10 bases. CDR3 length: 15 amino acids. The germline V gene has CDR1 MGHRA and CDR2 YSYEKL. The J segment lost 5 bases and the V segment lost 2 bases, leaving 3 bases of the junction unmatched. In DNA, the CDR3 is TGCGCCAGCAGCCAATCCGGGACAGGGGACAATGAGCAGTTCTTC. This sequence encodes CASSQSGTGDNEQFF.

This clonotype was counted at least ten times. The chain combines TRBV9 with TRBJ1-3; tentative D call: TRBD1 (5 bases). Between the trimmed V and J ends, which lost 3 bases and 2 bases, there was a span of 12 bases. The V gene's germline CDR1 is SGDLS and CDR2 YYNGEE. The CDR3 sequence is 15 residues long. CDR3 nucleotide sequence: TGTGCCAGCAGCGGCGTAACAGGTGCTGGAAACACCATATATTTT. Translating gives CASSGVTGAGNTIYF.

The rearrangement joins TRBV12-5 to TRBJ2-1; D unresolved. This CDR3 has 13 amino acids. Germline CDR1 is LGHNT and CDR2 is FRNRAP. Trimming shortened V by 5 bases and J by 6 bases, and 11 bases separated the two germline ends. The CDR3 coding sequence is TGTGCTAGTGGTCTAGGACCTAGCAATGAGCAGTTCTTC. As protein: CASGLGPSNEQFF.

Many counts were recorded for this clonotype. This sequence joins TRBV24-1 and TRBJ2-7; TRBD1 aligns across 7 bases. CDR1 is KGHDR and CDR2 is SFDVKD in the germline V gene. The trim removed 12 bases at V and 3 bases at J, leaving 7 bases unmatched. This CDR3 has 12 residues. This chain's CDR3 is CASRGGNYEQYF. CDR3 bases: TGTGCCTCCCGAGGGGGCAACTACGAGCAGTACTTC.